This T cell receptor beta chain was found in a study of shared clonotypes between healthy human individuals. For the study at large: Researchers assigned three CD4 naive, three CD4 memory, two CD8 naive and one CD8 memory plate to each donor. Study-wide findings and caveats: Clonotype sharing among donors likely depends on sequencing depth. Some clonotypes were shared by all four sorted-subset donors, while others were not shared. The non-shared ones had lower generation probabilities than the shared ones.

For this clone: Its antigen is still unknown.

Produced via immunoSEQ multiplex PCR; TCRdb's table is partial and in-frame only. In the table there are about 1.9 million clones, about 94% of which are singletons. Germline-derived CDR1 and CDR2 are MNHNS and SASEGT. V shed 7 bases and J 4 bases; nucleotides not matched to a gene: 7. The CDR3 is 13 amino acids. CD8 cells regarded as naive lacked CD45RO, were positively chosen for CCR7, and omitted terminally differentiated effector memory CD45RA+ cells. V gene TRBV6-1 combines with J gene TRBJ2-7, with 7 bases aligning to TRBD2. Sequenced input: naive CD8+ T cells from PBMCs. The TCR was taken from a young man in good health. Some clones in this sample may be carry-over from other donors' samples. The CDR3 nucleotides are TGTGCCAGCAAGGCTAGCGGAGAATACGAGCAGTACTTC. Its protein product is CASKASGEYEQYF.